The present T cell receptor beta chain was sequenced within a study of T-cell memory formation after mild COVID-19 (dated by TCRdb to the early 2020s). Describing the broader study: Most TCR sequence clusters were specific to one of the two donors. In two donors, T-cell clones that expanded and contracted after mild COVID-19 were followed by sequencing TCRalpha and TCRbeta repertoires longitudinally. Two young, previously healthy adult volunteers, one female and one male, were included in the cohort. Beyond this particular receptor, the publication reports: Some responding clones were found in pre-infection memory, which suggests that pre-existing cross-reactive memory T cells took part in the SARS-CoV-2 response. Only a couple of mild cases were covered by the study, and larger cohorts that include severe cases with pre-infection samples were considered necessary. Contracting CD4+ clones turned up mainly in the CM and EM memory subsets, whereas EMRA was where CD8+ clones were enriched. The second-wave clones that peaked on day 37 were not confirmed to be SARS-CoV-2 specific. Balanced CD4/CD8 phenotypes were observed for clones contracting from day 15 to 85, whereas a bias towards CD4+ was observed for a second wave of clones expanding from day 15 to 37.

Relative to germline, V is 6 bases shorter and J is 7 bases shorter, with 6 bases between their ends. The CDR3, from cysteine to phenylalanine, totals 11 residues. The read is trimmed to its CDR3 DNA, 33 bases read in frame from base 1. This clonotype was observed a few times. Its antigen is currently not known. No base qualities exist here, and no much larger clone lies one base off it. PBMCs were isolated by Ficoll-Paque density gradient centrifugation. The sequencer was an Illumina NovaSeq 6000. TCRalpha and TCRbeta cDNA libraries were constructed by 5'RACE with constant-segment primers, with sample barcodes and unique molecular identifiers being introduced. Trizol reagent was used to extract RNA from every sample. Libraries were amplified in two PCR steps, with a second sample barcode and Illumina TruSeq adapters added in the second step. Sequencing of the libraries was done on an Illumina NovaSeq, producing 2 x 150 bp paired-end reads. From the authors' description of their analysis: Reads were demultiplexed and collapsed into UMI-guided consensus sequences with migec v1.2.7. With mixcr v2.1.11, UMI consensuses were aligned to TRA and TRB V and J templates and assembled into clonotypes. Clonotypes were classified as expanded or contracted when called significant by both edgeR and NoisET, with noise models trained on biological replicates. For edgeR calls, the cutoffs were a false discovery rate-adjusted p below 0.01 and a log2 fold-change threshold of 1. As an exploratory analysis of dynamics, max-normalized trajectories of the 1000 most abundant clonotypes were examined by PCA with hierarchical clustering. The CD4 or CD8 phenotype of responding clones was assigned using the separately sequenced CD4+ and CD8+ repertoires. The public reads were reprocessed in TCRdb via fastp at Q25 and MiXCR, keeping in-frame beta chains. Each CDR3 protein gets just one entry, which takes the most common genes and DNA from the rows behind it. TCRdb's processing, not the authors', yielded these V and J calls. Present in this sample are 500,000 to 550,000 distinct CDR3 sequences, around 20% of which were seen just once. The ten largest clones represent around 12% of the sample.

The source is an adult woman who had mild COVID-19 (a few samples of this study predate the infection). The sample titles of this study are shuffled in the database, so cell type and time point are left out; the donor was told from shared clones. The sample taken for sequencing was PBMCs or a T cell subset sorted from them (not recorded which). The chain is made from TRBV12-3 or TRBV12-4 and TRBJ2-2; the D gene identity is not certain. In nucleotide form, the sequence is TGTGCCAGCAGGGACCGCGGGGAGCTGTTTTTT. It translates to CASRDRGELFF.